The source of this T cell receptor (beta chain) is a study of response to subunit inactivated influenza vaccine. The study's findings and limits: Authors proposed each seasonal influenza vaccination draws in few new T cells.

TCRdb re-derived calls from the RT-PCR reads in MiXCR, one entry per CDR3 protein. The table records about 240,000 distinct CDR3 sequences, 12% of them present only once. This clonotype has only a few counts. Its antigen remains unknown. The CDR3 totals 14 residues. Trimming cost V 5 bases and J 6 bases, with 14 bases left between them. The V call is TRBV12-3 or TRBV12-4, the J call TRBJ2-1; D is possibly TRBD1 or TRBD2 (5 bases each). The clonotype comes from a man aged 50 or older who received an inactivated influenza vaccine. The sample in question was non-naive T cells sorted from PBMCs, obtained about 14 days before vaccination. The CDR3 sequence is CASSKGTARNEQFF. The DNA of the CDR3 is TGTGCCAGCAGTAAAGGGACGGCTCGCAATGAGCAGTTCTTC.